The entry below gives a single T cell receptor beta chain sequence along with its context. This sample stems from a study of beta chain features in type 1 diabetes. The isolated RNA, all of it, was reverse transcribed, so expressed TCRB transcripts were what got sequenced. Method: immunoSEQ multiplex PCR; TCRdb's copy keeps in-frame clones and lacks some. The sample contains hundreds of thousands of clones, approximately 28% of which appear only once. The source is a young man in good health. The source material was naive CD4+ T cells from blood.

CDR3 loop: CSGTNPGGDEQFF. Written as DNA, the CDR3 is TGCAGCGGTACGAACCCAGGGGGCGATGAGCAGTTCTTC. The genes are TRBV29-1 and TRBJ2-1; 8 nucleotides match TRBD1. The CDR3 has 13 amino acids. Germline V gene lookup returns CDR1 SQVTM and CDR2 ANQGSEA. Germline trimming cut 7 bases from V and 8 bases from J; bases unmatched to any gene: 10.